This T cell receptor beta chain was profiled in a study of shared clonotypes between healthy human individuals. Study results and limitations: Larger estimated richness was generally recorded for naive subsets relative to memory subsets.

Worth noting for this clone: The antigen remains undetermined.

Healthy and HIV-negative, the adult donors had no recent acute infections or vaccinations. Negatively enriched CD4+ T cells were divided by CD45RA into naive and memory. Sequencing was at deep level. Some clones are missing from TCRdb's copy, which holds only in-frame ones; the method was immunoSEQ multiplex PCR. Found here are about 2.4 million clones, roughly 93% of them singletons; the top ten hold 0.36%. This TCR derives from a man younger than 30 in good health. Some clones in this sample may be carry-over from other donors' samples. The material sequenced was naive CD4+ T cells from PBMCs. Subset described: CD45RA+ positively selected.

The CDR3 bases are TGTGCCAGCAGCAACAACAGGGGGCAGGACACTGAAGCTTTCTTT. This sequence encodes CASSNNRGQDTEAFF. The genes are TRBV21-1 and TRBJ1-1; whether TRBD1, the table's D call, matches the DNA was not checked. TRBV21-1 has pseudogene status. The length of the CDR3 is 15 residues.